This T cell receptor (beta chain) stems from a study of Ad26.COV2.S vaccination and SARS-CoV-2 variants. This CDR3 spans 13 amino acids. Looked up from germline, CDR1 is MDHEN and CDR2 is SYDVKM. The J segment lost 3 bases and the V segment lost 5 bases, leaving 3 bases of the junction unmatched. Assay used: immunoSEQ multiplex PCR; TCRdb lists only in-frame clones, some missing. The profile shows over 400,000 clones, roughly 91% of them singletons. As for treatment: some 20 received Ad26.COV2.S at low or high dose, single or two shots; five or six received placebo; per-sample allocation not given. At day 63 after the first vaccine or placebo injection, samples were drawn.

Specimen: peripheral blood, collected in a trial of Ad26.COV2.S vaccine versus placebo. This TCR came from a person aged 18 to 65 who received the Ad26.COV2.S COVID-19 vaccine or a placebo. V gene TRBV28 combines with J gene TRBJ2-7, with 8 positions matching TRBD1. CDR3 nucleotide sequence: TGTGCCAGCAGTCCTACAGGGGGCTACGAGCAGTACTTC. This translates into CASSPTGGYEQYF.